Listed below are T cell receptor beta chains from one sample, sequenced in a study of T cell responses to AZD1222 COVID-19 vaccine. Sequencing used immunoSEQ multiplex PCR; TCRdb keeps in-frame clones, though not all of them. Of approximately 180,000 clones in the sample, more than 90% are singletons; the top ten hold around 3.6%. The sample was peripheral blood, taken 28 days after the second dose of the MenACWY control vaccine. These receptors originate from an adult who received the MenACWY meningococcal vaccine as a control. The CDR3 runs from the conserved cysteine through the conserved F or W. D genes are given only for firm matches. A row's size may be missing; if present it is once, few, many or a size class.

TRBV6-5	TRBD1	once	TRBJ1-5	CASRPDRGDQPQHF	TGTGCCAGCAGACCCGACAGGGGCGATCAGCCCCAGCATTTT
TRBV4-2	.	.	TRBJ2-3	CASSQVNTDTQYF	TGTGCCAGCAGCCAAGTTAACACAGATACGCAGTATTTT
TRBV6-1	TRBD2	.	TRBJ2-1	CASSGLGAGTYNEQFF	TGTGCCAGCAGTGGCCTGGGAGCGGGGACCTACAATGAGCAGTTCTTC
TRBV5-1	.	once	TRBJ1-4	CASSHRRGTNEKLFF	TGCGCCAGCAGCCACAGGAGGGGCACTAATGAAAAACTGTTTTTT
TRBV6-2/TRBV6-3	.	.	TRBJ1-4	CASSYRAGANEKLFF	TGTGCCAGCAGTTACCGGGCAGGAGCGAATGAAAAACTGTTTTTT
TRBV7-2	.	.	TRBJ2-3	CASRGGSQDTQYF	TGTGCCAGCAGGGGAGGCTCCCAAGATACGCAGTATTTT
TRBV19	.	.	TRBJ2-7	CASSSFSSSYEQYF	TGTGCCAGTAGTAGCTTTTCCAGCTCCTACGAGCAGTACTTC
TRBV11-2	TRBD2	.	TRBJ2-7	CASSLGGSYEQYF	TGTGCCAGCAGCCTCGGGGGGTCCTACGAGCAGTACTTC
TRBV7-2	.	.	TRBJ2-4	CASSPWGRGNIQYF	TGTGCCAGCAGCCCGTGGGGGCGGGGAAACATTCAGTACTTC
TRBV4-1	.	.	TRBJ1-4	CASSYPGLRNEKLFF	TGCGCCAGTTCGTATCCGGGACTGAGAAATGAAAAACTGTTTTTT
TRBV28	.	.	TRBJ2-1	CASSRDFNEQFF	TGTGCCAGCAGCCGGGACTTCAATGAGCAGTTCTTC
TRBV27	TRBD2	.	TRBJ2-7	CASRIAGGNEQYF	TGTGCCAGCAGAATAGCGGGAGGTAACGAGCAGTACTTC
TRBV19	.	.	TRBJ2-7	CASSISRTYEQYF	TGTGCCAGTAGTATAAGTAGAACCTACGAGCAGTACTTC
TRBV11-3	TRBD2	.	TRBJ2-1	CASSLYSGRARYNEQFF	TGTGCCAGCAGCCTTTATAGCGGGAGGGCCCGCTACAATGAGCAGTTCTTC
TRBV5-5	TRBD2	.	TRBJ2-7	CASSFRTSGNLALSEYF	TGTGCCAGCAGCTTCCGGACTAGCGGGAACTTAGCCCTCTCGGAGTACTTC
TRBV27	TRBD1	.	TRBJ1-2	CASSNGQGTLYGYTF	TGTGCCAGCAGTAATGGACAGGGGACTCTCTATGGCTACACCTTC
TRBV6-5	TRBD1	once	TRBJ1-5	CASKIIRGGNQPQHF	TGTGCCAGCAAGATCATCAGGGGGGGCAATCAGCCCCAGCATTTT
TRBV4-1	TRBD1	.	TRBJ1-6	CASSQALTGGFSPLHF	TGCGCCAGCAGCCAAGCCCTGACAGGGGGCTTTTCACCCCTCCACTTT
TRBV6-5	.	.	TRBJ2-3	CASSYSDVRGRRTQYF	TGTGCCAGCAGTTACTCGGATGTCAGGGGGAGGAGAACGCAGTATTTT
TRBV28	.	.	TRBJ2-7	CASSLSAEQYF	TGTGCCAGCAGTTTATCCGCCGAGCAGTACTTC
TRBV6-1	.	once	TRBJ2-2	CASSEGTSFSGELFF	TGTGCCAGCAGTGAAGGGACATCTTTTTCTGGGGAGCTGTTTTTT
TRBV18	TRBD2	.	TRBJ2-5	CASSSTGTSGQETQYF	TGTGCCAGCTCGTCGACCGGGACTAGCGGCCAAGAGACCCAGTACTTC
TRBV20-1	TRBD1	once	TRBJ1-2	CSGTTGDGYTF	TGCAGTGGTACGACAGGGGATGGCTACACCTTC
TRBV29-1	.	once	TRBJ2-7	CSVEVISGEQYF	TGCAGCGTTGAAGTAATATCGGGGGAGCAGTACTTC
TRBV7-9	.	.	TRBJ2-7	CASSSPPGYEQYF	TGTGCCAGCAGCTCTCCGCCGGGCTACGAGCAGTACTTC
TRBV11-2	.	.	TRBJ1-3	CASSEGGNGNTIYF	TGTGCCAGCAGCGAAGGGGGGAATGGAAACACCATATATTTT
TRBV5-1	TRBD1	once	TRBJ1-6	CASSFQGDRNSPLHF	TGCGCCAGCAGCTTCCAGGGGGATCGCAATTCACCCCTCCACTTT
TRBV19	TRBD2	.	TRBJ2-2	CASSIGAGPWNTGELFF	TGTGCCAGTAGTATAGGAGCGGGGCCCTGGAACACCGGGGAGCTGTTTTTT
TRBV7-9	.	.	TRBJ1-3	CASSLGQAAWNTIYF	TGTGCCAGCAGCTTAGGACAGGCCGCCTGGAACACCATATATTTT
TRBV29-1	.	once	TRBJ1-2	CSVERANGYTF	TGCAGCGTTGAGAGAGCGAATGGCTACACCTTC
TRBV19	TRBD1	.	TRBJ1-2	CASTLTGTYGYTF	TGTGCCAGTACCTTGACAGGGACCTATGGCTACACCTTC
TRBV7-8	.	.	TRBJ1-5	CASSLDRTQPQHF	TGTGCCAGCAGCTTAGACAGGACCCAGCCCCAGCATTTT
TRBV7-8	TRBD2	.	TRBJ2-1	CASSGPRQPPGLAGRYNEQFF	TGTGCCAGCAGCGGACCACGACAGCCCCCGGGACTAGCGGGGCGATACAATGAGCAGTTCTTC
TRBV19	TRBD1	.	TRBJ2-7	CASSTDRGSYEQYF	TGTGCCAGTAGTACCGACAGGGGATCCTACGAGCAGTACTTC
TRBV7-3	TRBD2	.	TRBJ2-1	CASSEQAGGYNEQFF	TGTGCCAGCAGTGAACAAGCGGGAGGGTACAATGAGCAGTTCTTC
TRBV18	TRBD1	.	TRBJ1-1	CASSFLTGQGRTEAFF	TGTGCCAGCTCATTCTTAACTGGACAGGGGAGAACTGAAGCTTTCTTT
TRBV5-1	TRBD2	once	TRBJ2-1	CASSLPRGTSGLFSHNEQFF	TGCGCCAGCAGCTTGCCCCGGGGGACTAGCGGGTTGTTCTCCCACAATGAGCAGTTCTTC
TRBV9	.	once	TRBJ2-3	CASSVGGAGLTDTQYF	TGTGCCAGCAGCGTAGGCGGGGCGGGACTCACAGATACGCAGTATTTT
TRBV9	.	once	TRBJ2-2	CASSSGGGMNTGELFF	TGTGCCAGCAGCTCGGGAGGGGGCATGAACACCGGGGAGCTGTTTTTT
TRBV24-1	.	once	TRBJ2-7	CATSDDYEQYF	TGTGCCACCAGTGACGACTACGAGCAGTACTTC
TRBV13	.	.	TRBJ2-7	CASSLGPRGSSYEQYF	TGTGCCAGCAGCTTAGGGCCCAGGGGAAGCTCCTACGAGCAGTACTTC
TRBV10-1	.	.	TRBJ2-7	CASGLVGEQYF	TGCGCCAGCGGACTGGTTGGCGAGCAGTACTTC